The rows below give T cell receptor beta chains drawn from one sample of a study of cytomegalovirus exposure and HLA in healthy donors. The table came from immunoSEQ multiplex PCR; TCRdb's copy has only in-frame clones and leaves some out. Among 100,000 to 150,000 clones listed, approximately 78% were seen once. Specimen: PBMCs. These receptors all stem from a man aged 35-49 years in good health and CMV-seronegative. Both conserved end residues are part of each CDR3. A D gene is named only where the DNA matches it firmly. Rows may omit the clone size; those that give it use once, few, many or a size class.

once	TRBV6-6	TRBJ2-5	-	TGTGCCAGCAGTAGACTTCGGGAGACCCAGTACTTC	CASSRLRETQYF
-	TRBV7-9	TRBJ1-5	TRBD1	TGTGCCAGCGGGCTTGACAGGGACAACCAGCCCCAGCATTTT	CASGLDRDNQPQHF
-	TRBV18	TRBJ1-2	-	TGTGCCAGCTCACCAATGCAGGGCAGAGCTAACTATGGCTACACCTTC	CASSPMQGRANYGYTF
-	TRBV4-3	TRBJ1-2	-	TGCGCCAGCAGCCAAGAAAAGGGGTTAGCTAACTATGGCTACACCTTC	CASSQEKGLANYGYTF
-	TRBV6-6	TRBJ2-7	-	TGTGCCAGCAGTTCCTCCCCAGGGGCTTCGGTATACGAGCAGTACTTC	CASSSSPGASVYEQYF
-	TRBV29-1	TRBJ2-7	-	TGCAGCGTTGAAGGGACTTACGGTCGCTACGAGCAGTACTTC	CSVEGTYGRYEQYF
-	TRBV7-9	TRBJ1-1	TRBD1	TGTGCCAGCAGCCGGACAGGGGGAAACACTGAAGCTTTCTTT	CASSRTGGNTEAFF
-	TRBV7-2	TRBJ1-3	TRBD1	TGTGCCAGCAGCGCCAGGACAGGGGAGACCTCTGGAAACACCATATATTTT	CASSARTGETSGNTIYF
-	TRBV23-1	TRBJ1-1	-	TGCGCCAGCAGTCATCTAAGGGGGGGACGGACCAACACTGAAGCTTTCTTT	CASSHLRGGRTNTEAFF
once	TRBV5-4	TRBJ2-3	TRBD2	TGTGCCAGCAGCAACAAAGCGGGGGGAGATACGCAGTATTTT	CASSNKAGGDTQYF
-	TRBV6-1	TRBJ1-5	-	TGTGCCAACTCACGGACGGGGAATAATCAGCCCCAGCATTTT	CANSRTGNNQPQHF
-	TRBV30	TRBJ2-2	-	TGTGCCTGGAGTCCGTCGAGCCGACAAGGGGAGCTGTTTTTT	CAWSPSSRQGELFF
-	TRBV21-1	TRBJ2-7	-	TGTGCCAGCAGCAAAGTTTCGGTTTACGAGCAGTACTTC	CASSKVSVYEQYF
-	TRBV2	TRBJ2-3	TRBD2	TGTGCCACCTATAGCGGGGGCACAGATACGCAGTATTTT	CATYSGGTDTQYF
-	TRBV12-5	TRBJ2-5	-	TGTGCTAGTGGTTTGGGGGTAAAACAGGTGTACCAAGAGACCCAGTACTTC	CASGLGVKQVYQETQYF
-	TRBV7-6	TRBJ2-1	TRBD1	TGTGCCAGCAGCTTGACCGGGACAGCGTACAATGAGCAGTTCTTC	CASSLTGTAYNEQFF
-	TRBV30	TRBJ1-5	-	TGTGCCTGGAGTACAGGCAATCAGCCCCAGCATTTT	CAWSTGNQPQHF
-	TRBV28	TRBJ1-6	-	TGTGCCACCAAGGGGACTCCAATTTCACCCCTCCACTTT	CATKGTPISPLHF
-	TRBV7-2	TRBJ1-3	-	TGTGCCAGCAGCCGATCAGGGTCGTCTGGAAACACCATATATTTT	CASSRSGSSGNTIYF
few	TRBV19	TRBJ2-2	TRBD1	TGTGCCAGTATGAGGACAGGGGGTATCTCCGGGGAGCTGTTTTTT	CASMRTGGISGELFF
-	TRBV4-1	TRBJ2-5	-	TGCGCCAGCAGCCAAGCGTCACTTCAAGAGACCCAGTACTTC	CASSQASLQETQYF
few	TRBV27	TRBJ1-6	-	TGTGCCAGCAGTCCACCCCCATGGAGATTCAATTCACCCCTCCACTTT	CASSPPPWRFNSPLHF
-	TRBV19	TRBJ2-3	-	TGTGCCAGTAGTATGAACAGACCTACAGATACGCAGTATTTT	CASSMNRPTDTQYF
-	TRBV29-1	TRBJ2-4	-	TGCAGCGCTTCAGGGGCGGCTGATCCCCACCTAGCCAAAAACAGTCAGTACTTC	CSASGAADPHLAKNSQYF
-	TRBV2	TRBJ1-2	-	TGTGCCAGCGGTATCGGGGGCTACACCTTC	CASGIGGYTF
-	TRBV7-2	TRBJ1-3	-	TGTGCCAGCAGCCGCCCCCCTACTGACACCATATATTTT	CASSRPPTDTIYF
few	TRBV30	TRBJ1-5	-	TGTGCCTGGAGTATCCCCCCCCCTCCCAATCAGCCCCAGCATTTT	CAWSIPPPPNQPQHF
-	TRBV6-5	TRBJ1-2	-	TGTGCCAGCAGTCCCGGGACAACTAACTATGGCTACACCTTC	CASSPGTTNYGYTF
-	TRBV11-2	TRBJ2-5	TRBD2	TGTGCCAGCAGTCCGCGGGGGGGCGGGTATGGGACCCAGTACTTC	CASSPRGGGYGTQYF
-	TRBV5-5	TRBJ1-2	-	TGTGCCAGCAGCTATACCAGCGGACAGAGCTATGGCTACACCTTC	CASSYTSGQSYGYTF
-	TRBV7-3	TRBJ2-1	-	TGTGCCAGCAGCACTGACAGCTACAATGAGCAGTTCTTC	CASSTDSYNEQFF
once	TRBV6-5	TRBJ1-2	TRBD1	TGTGCCAGCAGTAAACAGGGGGAATTAAATGGCTACACCTTC	CASSKQGELNGYTF
-	TRBV9	TRBJ1-1	-	TGTGCCAGCAGCCGGCTCGTTGGGGGGGACGGCACTGAAGCTTTCTTT	CASSRLVGGDGTEAFF
-	TRBV5-1	TRBJ2-3	TRBD2	TGCGCCAGCGGCAAGACTAGCTCCCAGTATACGCAGTATTTT	CASGKTSSQYTQYF
few	TRBV11-2	TRBJ1-2	-	TGTGCCAGCAGCCCGACCTCTCCCGGGTCCTTATTTGGCTACACCTTC	CASSPTSPGSLFGYTF
few	TRBV7-2	TRBJ1-3	-	TGTGCCAGCAGCATCGGACACGGAAACACCATATATTTT	CASSIGHGNTIYF
-	TRBV7-9	TRBJ2-1	TRBD2	TGTGCCAGCAGCTTCAGGAGCGGGGGATACAATGAGCAGTTCTTC	CASSFRSGGYNEQFF
-	TRBV27	TRBJ1-2	-	TGTGCCAGCAGTTTTCTGCAGGGATATGGCTACACCTTC	CASSFLQGYGYTF
-	TRBV29-1	TRBJ2-7	-	TGCAGCGTTGAGGGTTGGGGGGACGAGCAGTACTTC	CSVEGWGDEQYF
-	TRBV14	TRBJ1-2	-	TGTGCCAGCAGCCTGGGGCAGAACTATGGCTACACCTTC	CASSLGQNYGYTF